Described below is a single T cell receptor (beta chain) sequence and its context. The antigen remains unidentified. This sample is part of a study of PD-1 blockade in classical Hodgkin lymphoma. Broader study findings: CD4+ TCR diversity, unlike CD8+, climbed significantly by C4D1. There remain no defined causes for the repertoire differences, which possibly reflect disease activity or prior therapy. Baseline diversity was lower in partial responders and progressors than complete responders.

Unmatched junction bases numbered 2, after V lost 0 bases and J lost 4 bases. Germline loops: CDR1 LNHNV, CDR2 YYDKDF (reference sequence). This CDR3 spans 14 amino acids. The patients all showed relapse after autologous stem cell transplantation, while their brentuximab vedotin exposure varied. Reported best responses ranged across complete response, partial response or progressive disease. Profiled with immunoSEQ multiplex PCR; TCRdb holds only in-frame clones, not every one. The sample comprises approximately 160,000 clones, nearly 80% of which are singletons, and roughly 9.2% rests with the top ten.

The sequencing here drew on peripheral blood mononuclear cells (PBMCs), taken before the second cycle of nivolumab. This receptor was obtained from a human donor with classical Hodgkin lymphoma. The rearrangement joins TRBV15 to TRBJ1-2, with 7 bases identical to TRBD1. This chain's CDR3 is CATSRDRQGYGYTF. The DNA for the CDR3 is TGTGCCACCAGCAGAGATAGACAGGGCTATGGCTACACCTTC.